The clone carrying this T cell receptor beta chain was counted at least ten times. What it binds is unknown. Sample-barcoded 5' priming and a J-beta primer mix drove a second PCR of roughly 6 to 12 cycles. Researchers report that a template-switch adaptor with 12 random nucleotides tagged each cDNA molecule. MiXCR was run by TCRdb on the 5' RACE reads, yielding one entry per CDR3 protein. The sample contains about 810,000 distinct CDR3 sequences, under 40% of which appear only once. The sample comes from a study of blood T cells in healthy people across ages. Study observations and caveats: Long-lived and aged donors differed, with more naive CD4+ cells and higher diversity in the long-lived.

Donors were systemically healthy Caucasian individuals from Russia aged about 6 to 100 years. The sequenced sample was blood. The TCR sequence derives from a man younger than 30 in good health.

The CDR3 protein is CATSRDRSSYEQYF. The CDR3 DNA is TGTGCCACCAGCAGAGACCGGAGCTCCTACGAGCAGTACTTC. V gene TRBV15 combines with J gene TRBJ2-7; D not resolved. Germline V CDR1 and CDR2: LNHNV, YYDKDF (reference sequence). This CDR3 contains 14 residues. Trimming took 0 bases from V and 0 from J, leaving 6 bases between them.